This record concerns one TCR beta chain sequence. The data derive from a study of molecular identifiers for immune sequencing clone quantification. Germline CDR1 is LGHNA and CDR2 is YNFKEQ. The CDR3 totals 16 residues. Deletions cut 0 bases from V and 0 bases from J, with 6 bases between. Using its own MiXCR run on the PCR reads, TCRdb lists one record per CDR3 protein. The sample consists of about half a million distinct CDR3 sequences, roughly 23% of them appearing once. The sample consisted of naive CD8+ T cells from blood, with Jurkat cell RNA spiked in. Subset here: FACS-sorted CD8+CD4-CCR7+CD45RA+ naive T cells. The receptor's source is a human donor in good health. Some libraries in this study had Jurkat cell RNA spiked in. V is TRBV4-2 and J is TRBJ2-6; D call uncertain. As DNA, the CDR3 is TGTGCCAGCAGCCAAGAATCCCCCTCTGGGGCCAACGTCCTGACTTTC. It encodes CASSQESPSGANVLTF.